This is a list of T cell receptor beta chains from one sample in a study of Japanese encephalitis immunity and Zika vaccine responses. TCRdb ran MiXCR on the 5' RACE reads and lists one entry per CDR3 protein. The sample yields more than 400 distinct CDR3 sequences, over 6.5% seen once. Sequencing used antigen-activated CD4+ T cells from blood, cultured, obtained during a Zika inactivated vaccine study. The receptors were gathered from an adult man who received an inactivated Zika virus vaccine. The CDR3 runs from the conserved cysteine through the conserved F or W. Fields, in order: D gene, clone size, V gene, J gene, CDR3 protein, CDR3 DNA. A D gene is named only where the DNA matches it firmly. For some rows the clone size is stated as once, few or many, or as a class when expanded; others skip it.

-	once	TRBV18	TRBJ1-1	CASSLRQKNTEAFF	TGTGCCAGCTCACTCCGACAGAAGAACACTGAAGCTTTCTTT
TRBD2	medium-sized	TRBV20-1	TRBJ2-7	CSATLAGGREQYF	TGCAGTGCTACGCTAGCGGGGGGGCGCGAGCAGTACTTC
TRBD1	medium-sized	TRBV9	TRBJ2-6	CASSVGTVSGANVLTF	TGTGCCAGCAGCGTTGGGACAGTATCGGGGGCCAACGTCCTGACTTTC
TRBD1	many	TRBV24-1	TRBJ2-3	CATSDPDRVTDTQYF	TGTGCCACCAGTGACCCAGACAGGGTTACAGATACGCAGTATTTT
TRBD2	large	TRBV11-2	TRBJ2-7	CASSLTTSGQYF	TGTGCCAGCAGCCTAACGACTAGCGGGCAGTACTTC
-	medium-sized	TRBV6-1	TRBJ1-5	CASVGGQGGNQPQHF	TGTGCCAGCGTCGGGGGGCAAGGTGGCAATCAGCCCCAGCATTTT
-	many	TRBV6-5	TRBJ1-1	CASTKEDTSNTEAFF	TGTGCCAGCACAAAAGAGGACACCTCGAACACTGAAGCTTTCTTT
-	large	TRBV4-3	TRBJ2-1	CASSLNMGGHYNEQFF	TGCGCCAGCAGCCTAAATATGGGGGGACATTACAATGAGCAGTTCTTC
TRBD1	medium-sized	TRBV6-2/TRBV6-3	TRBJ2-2	CASLAALGQANTGELFF	TGTGCCAGTCTCGCCGCCCTGGGACAGGCGAACACCGGGGAGCTGTTTTTT
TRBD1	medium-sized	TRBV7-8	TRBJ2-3	CASSLTGGKSDTQYF	TGTGCCAGCAGCTTGACAGGGGGCAAGTCAGATACGCAGTATTTT
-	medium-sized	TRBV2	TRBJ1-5	CATSFRDSNQPQHF	TGTGCCACCTCCTTCCGGGACAGCAATCAGCCCCAGCATTTT
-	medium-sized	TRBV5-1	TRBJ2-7	CASSPEGQAYEQYF	TGCGCCAGCAGCCCCGAGGGTCAGGCCTACGAGCAGTACTTC
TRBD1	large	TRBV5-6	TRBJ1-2	CASSLAPGQGSYTF	TGTGCCAGCAGCTTAGCCCCGGGACAGGGGAGCTACACCTTC
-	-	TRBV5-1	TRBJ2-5	CASSLEPPGGTSGQYF	TGCGCCAGCAGCTTGGAACCTCCCGGGGGAACATCGGGCCAGTACTTC
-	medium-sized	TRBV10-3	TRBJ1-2	CATLSDNNYGYTF	TGTGCCACCCTATCAGACAACAACTATGGCTACACCTTC
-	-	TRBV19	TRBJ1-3	CASSQGRLSSGNTIYF	TGTGCCAGTAGCCAGGGACGACTGAGCTCTGGAAACACCATATATTTT
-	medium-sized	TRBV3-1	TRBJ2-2	CASSATGPPSNTGELFF	TGTGCCAGCAGCGCTACGGGACCTCCTTCTAACACCGGGGAGCTGTTTTTT
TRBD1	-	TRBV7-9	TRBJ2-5	CASSPRDRIRETQYF	TGTGCCAGCAGTCCCCGGGACAGGATAAGAGAGACCCAGTACTTC
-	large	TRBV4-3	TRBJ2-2	CASSLSTGELFF	TGCGCCAGCAGCCTAAGCACCGGGGAGCTGTTTTTT
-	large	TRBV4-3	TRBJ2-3	CASSLAGDADTQYF	TGCGCCAGCAGCCTGGCTGGAGATGCAGATACGCAGTATTTT
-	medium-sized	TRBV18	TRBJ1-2	CASSLGGNYGYTF	TGTGCCAGCTCCCTCGGGGGGAACTATGGCTACACCTTC
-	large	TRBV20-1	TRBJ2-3	CSASSSADTQYF	TGCAGTGCTTCCTCTAGTGCGGATACGCAGTATTTT
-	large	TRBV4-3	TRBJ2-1	CASSQVGGGNINNEQFF	TGCGCCAGCAGCCAAGTCGGAGGGGGCAATATAAACAATGAGCAGTTCTTC
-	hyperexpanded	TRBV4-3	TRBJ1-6	CASSQESTGKSYNSPLHF	TGCGCCAGCAGCCAAGAGTCTACAGGGAAGTCCTATAATTCACCCCTCCACTTT
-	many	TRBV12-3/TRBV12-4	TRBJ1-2	CASLGGENGYTF	TGTGCCAGCTTGGGGGGGGAAAATGGCTACACCTTC
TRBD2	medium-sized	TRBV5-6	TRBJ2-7	CASSQPARGRGGYEQYF	TGTGCCAGCAGCCAACCAGCCAGGGGTCGGGGGGGCTACGAGCAGTACTTC
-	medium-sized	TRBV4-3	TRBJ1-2	CASSQDSNYGYTF	TGCGCCAGCAGTCAGGACAGTAACTATGGCTACACCTTC
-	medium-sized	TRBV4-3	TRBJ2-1	CASSQEGGTLNEQFF	TGCGCCAGCAGCCAGGAAGGGGGTACGTTGAATGAGCAGTTCTTC
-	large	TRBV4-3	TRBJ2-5	CASSQVGGRETQYF	TGCGCCAGCAGCCAAGTTGGAGGGAGAGAGACCCAGTACTTC
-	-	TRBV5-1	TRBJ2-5	CASSLAGEGKTQYF	TGCGCCAGCAGCTTGGCCGGGGAAGGGAAGACCCAGTACTTC
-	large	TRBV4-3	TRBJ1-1	CASSQDTGGITEAFF	TGCGCCAGCAGCCAAGACACTGGCGGGATCACTGAAGCTTTCTTT
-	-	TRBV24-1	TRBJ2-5	CATSVALGAQETQYF	TGTGCCACCAGTGTCGCCCTAGGGGCCCAAGAGACCCAGTACTTC
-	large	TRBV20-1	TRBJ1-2	CSARRGYGYTF	TGCAGTGCTAGGAGGGGGTATGGCTACACCTTC
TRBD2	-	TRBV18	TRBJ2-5	CASSPAGVPQETQYF	TGTGCCAGCTCACCAGCGGGGGTACCGCAAGAGACCCAGTACTTC
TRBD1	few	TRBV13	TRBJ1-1	CASSIDDRDTEAFF	TGTGCCAGCAGCATAGACGACAGGGACACTGAAGCTTTCTTT
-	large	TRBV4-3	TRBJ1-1	CASSQVGGDRGREAFF	TGCGCCAGCAGCCAAGTCGGCGGAGACCGGGGGCGTGAAGCTTTCTTT
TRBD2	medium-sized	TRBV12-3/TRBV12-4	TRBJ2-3	CASTDVFSSGPSTDTQYF	TGTGCCAGCACCGATGTCTTTTCTAGCGGGCCTAGCACAGATACGCAGTATTTT
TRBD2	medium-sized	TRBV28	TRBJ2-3	CATGGGAPTDTQYF	TGTGCCACGGGGGGGGGGGCGCCTACAGATACGCAGTATTTT
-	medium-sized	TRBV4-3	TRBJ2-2	CASSQQGGVTGELFF	TGCGCCAGCAGCCAACAGGGTGGGGTTACCGGGGAGCTGTTTTTT
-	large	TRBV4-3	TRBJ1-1	CASSQVGAGSTEAFF	TGCGCCAGCAGCCAAGTCGGCGCAGGGAGCACTGAAGCTTTCTTT
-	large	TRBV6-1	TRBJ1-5	CASSAWSNQPQHF	TGTGCCAGCAGCGCTTGGAGCAATCAGCCCCAGCATTTT
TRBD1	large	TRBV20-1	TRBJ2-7	CSALPGQDYAYEQYF	TGCAGTGCTCTCCCGGGACAGGACTATGCCTACGAGCAGTACTTC
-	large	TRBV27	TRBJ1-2	CASSPRGDPNYGYTF	TGTGCCAGCAGTCCCCGGGGGGACCCCAACTATGGCTACACCTTC
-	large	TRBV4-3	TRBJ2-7	CASSPTAFNYEQYF	TGCGCCAGCAGCCCAACAGCGTTTAACTACGAGCAGTACTTC
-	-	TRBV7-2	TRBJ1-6	CASSLEGGYPPLHF	TGTGCCAGCAGCTTAGAAGGGGGGTACCCACCCCTCCACTTT
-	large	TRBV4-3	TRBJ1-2	CASSQDYDYGYTF	TGCGCCAGCAGCCAAGATTATGACTATGGCTACACCTTC
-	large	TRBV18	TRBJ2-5	CASSPNNQLGAETQYF	TGTGCCAGCTCACCGAATAATCAACTAGGGGCAGAGACCCAGTACTTC
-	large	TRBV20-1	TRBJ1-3	CSARVGGGNTIYF	TGCAGTGCTAGAGTCGGTGGGGGAAACACCATATATTTT
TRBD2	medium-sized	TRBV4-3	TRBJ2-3	CASSLDWASGGGGTQYF	TGCGCCAGCAGCCTTGATTGGGCTAGCGGGGGGGGCGGGACGCAGTATTTT
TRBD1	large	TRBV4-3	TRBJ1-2	CASSHVGTGGEGGYTF	TGCGCCAGCAGCCATGTCGGGACAGGGGGCGAAGGTGGCTACACCTTC